These 12 T cell receptor beta chains share one sample of origin, sequenced in a study of blood T cell repertoires in COVID-19. The table came from immunoSEQ multiplex PCR; TCRdb's copy has only in-frame clones and leaves some out. In the table there are some 100,000 clones, more than 70% of which are singletons. Material: peripheral blood. Source of these receptors: a woman older than 75 with active COVID-19.

The V call is TRBV4-3, the J call TRBJ2-3, with D hard to call. The CDR3 extends over 13 amino acids. The germline V and J ends were trimmed by 1 base and 4 bases, with 6 bases remaining between them. Germline V gene sequence: CDR1 LGHNA, CDR2 YSLEER. This CDR3 reads CASSQVTADTQYF. The CDR3 DNA sequence: TGCGCCAGCAGCCAAGTTACGGCAGATACGCAGTATTTT.

The chain combines TRBV6-5 with TRBJ2-1; possibly TRBD2 for D (6 bases). The CDR3 runs to 14 residues. The V gene lost 4 bases and the J gene lost 9 bases, with 16 bases spanning the gap. Germline assignment: CDR1 MNHEY and CDR2 SVGAGI. The CDR3 protein is CASSLTVGGIEQFF. Here the CDR3 DNA reads TGTGCCAGCAGTTTGACCGTTGGGGGGATTGAGCAGTTCTTC.

The chain carries TRBV15 and TRBJ1-2; D is ambiguous. Germline CDR1 reads LNHNV; CDR2 reads YYDKDF (reference sequence). The CDR3 sequence is 13 residues long. V was pared by 0 bases and J by 7 bases, with 9 bases between. The CDR3 bases are TGTGCCACCAGCAGAGATAATTCGCGTGGCTACACCTTC. Residues: CATSRDNSRGYTF.

The rearrangement links TRBV7-6 to TRBJ2-3; D is unresolved. This CDR3 spans 15 amino acids. Between the trimmed V and J ends, which lost 0 bases and 2 bases, there was a span of 9 bases. Germline V gene data show CDR1 as SGHVS and CDR2 as FNYEAQ. The CDR3 is CASSLADIPTDTQYF. The CDR3 DNA reads as TGTGCCAGCAGCTTAGCCGACATTCCCACAGATACGCAGTATTTT.

The genes are TRBV9 and TRBJ2-5, with 11 bases identical to TRBD2. The CDR3 is 15 residues long. Germline V gene lookup returns CDR1 SGDLS and CDR2 YYNGEE. Unmatched junction bases numbered 2, after V lost 2 bases and J lost 2 bases. DNA of the CDR3: TGTGCCAGCAGCGTTACTAGCGGGAGTCAAGAGACCCAGTACTTC. This codes for CASSVTSGSQETQYF.

The rearrangement links TRBV28 to TRBJ1-5, with TRBD1 matching over 7 bases. This CDR3 has 12 residues. V shed 3 bases and J 9 bases; nucleotides not matched to a gene: 2. Looked up from germline, CDR1 is MDHEN and CDR2 is SYDVKM. The CDR3 protein is CASSLGQRPQHF. CDR3 nucleotide sequence: TGTGCCAGCAGTTTGGGACAGCGGCCCCAGCATTTT. The full variable domain, in which reference TRBV28 and TRBJ1-5 provide the parts outside the CDR3, is DVKVTQSSRYLVKRTGEKVFLECVQDMDHENMFWYRQDPGLGLRLIYFSYDVKMKEKGDIPEGYSVSREKKERFSLILESASTNQTSMYLCASSLGQRPQHFGDGTRLSIL.

V and J are TRBV18 and TRBJ1-2; 11 nucleotides match TRBD1. V was clipped by 5 bases and J by 5 bases; unmatched bases: 4. This CDR3 has 14 residues. Per germline, CDR1 KGHSH and CDR2 LQKENI. CDR3 DNA: TGTGCCAGCTCAAGCGGACAGGGGGCATATGGCTACACCTTC. Amino acids: CASSSGQGAYGYTF.

The V gene is TRBV16, the J gene TRBJ2-1; perhaps TRBD1 as D (5 bases). V was trimmed by 4 bases and J by 6 bases, leaving 16 bases between them. The CDR3 has 15 amino acids. Germline CDR1 KGHSY, CDR2 FQNENV. The CDR3 DNA is TGTGCCAGCAGCCCGCTTACCACAGGTTTCAATGAGCAGTTCTTC. Translated: CASSPLTTGFNEQFF. The full variable domain, with the rest looked up from reference TRBV16 and TRBJ2-1, is GEEVAQTPKHLVRGEGQKAKLYCAPIKGHSYVFWYQQVLKNEFKFLISFQNENVFDETGMPKERFSAKCLPNSPCSLEIQATKLEDSAVYFCASSPLTTGFNEQFFGPGTRLTVL.

The chain has TRBV9 and TRBJ2-3; TRBD2 matches at 10 bases. The CDR3 is made up of 16 amino acids. Germline V gene lookup returns CDR1 SGDLS and CDR2 YYNGEE. The ends lost 4 bases at V and 2 bases at J; junction bases unmatched: 7. CDR3 region: CASSIRTSGSTDTQYF. The DNA of the CDR3 is TGTGCCAGCAGCATCAGGACTAGCGGCTCCACAGATACGCAGTATTTT.

V and J are TRBV9 and TRBJ2-3; D is perhaps TRBD2 (5 bases). The germline V gene has CDR1 SGDLS and CDR2 YYNGEE. The CDR3 consists of 15 residues. Between the trimmed V and J ends, which lost 0 bases and 2 bases, there was a span of 10 bases. CDR3 residues: CASSVVDGLTDTQYF. The DNA for the CDR3 is TGTGCCAGCAGCGTAGTGGACGGACTCACAGATACGCAGTATTTT.

As DNA, the CDR3 is TGTGCCTGGACCCCATGGACAGGGCTAACCGGGGAGCTGTTTTTT. Translated: CAWTPWTGLTGELFF. The genes are TRBV30 and TRBJ2-2; TRBD1 matches 8 bases. The V gene end was trimmed by 4 bases and the J gene end by 5 bases; junction bases not matched to a gene: 9. CDR1 is GTSNPN and CDR2 is SVGIG in the germline V gene (reference sequence). CDR3 size: 15 residues.

The chain has TRBV7-3 and TRBJ2-7; D possibly corresponds to TRBD2 (6 bases). Germline assignment: CDR1 SGHTA and CDR2 FQGTGA. CDR3 length: 14 amino acids. V gave up 3 bases and J gave up 1 base, with 10 bases separating them. This CDR3 is CASSLRDLSYEQYF. The CDR3 coding sequence is TGTGCCAGCAGCTTGCGGGACCTTTCCTACGAGCAGTACTTC.